This T cell receptor beta chain was sequenced for a study of response to subunit inactivated influenza vaccine. The study's findings and limits: After each seasonal influenza vaccination, few new T cells are recruited, the authors suggested.

Via MiXCR, TCRdb re-called the RT-PCR reads, giving one row per CDR3 protein. Of approximately 480,000 distinct CDR3 sequences in the sample, about a tenth were seen once. The trim removed 1 base at V and 4 bases at J, leaving 6 bases unmatched. The CDR3 consists of 16 residues. Germline CDR1 reads DFQATT; CDR2 reads SNEGSKA (reference sequence). This clonotype has a count of ten or more. Its antigen is as yet unknown. Sequenced material: PBMCs from blood, taken roughly 48 days after vaccination. The chain joins TRBV20-1 to TRBJ2-3; 12 bases fit TRBD2. The source is a man in his fifties who received an inactivated influenza vaccine. CDR3 loop: CSARGLAGGPPDTQYF. CDR3 bases: TGCAGTGCTAGAGGTCTAGCGGGAGGGCCCCCAGATACGCAGTATTTT.